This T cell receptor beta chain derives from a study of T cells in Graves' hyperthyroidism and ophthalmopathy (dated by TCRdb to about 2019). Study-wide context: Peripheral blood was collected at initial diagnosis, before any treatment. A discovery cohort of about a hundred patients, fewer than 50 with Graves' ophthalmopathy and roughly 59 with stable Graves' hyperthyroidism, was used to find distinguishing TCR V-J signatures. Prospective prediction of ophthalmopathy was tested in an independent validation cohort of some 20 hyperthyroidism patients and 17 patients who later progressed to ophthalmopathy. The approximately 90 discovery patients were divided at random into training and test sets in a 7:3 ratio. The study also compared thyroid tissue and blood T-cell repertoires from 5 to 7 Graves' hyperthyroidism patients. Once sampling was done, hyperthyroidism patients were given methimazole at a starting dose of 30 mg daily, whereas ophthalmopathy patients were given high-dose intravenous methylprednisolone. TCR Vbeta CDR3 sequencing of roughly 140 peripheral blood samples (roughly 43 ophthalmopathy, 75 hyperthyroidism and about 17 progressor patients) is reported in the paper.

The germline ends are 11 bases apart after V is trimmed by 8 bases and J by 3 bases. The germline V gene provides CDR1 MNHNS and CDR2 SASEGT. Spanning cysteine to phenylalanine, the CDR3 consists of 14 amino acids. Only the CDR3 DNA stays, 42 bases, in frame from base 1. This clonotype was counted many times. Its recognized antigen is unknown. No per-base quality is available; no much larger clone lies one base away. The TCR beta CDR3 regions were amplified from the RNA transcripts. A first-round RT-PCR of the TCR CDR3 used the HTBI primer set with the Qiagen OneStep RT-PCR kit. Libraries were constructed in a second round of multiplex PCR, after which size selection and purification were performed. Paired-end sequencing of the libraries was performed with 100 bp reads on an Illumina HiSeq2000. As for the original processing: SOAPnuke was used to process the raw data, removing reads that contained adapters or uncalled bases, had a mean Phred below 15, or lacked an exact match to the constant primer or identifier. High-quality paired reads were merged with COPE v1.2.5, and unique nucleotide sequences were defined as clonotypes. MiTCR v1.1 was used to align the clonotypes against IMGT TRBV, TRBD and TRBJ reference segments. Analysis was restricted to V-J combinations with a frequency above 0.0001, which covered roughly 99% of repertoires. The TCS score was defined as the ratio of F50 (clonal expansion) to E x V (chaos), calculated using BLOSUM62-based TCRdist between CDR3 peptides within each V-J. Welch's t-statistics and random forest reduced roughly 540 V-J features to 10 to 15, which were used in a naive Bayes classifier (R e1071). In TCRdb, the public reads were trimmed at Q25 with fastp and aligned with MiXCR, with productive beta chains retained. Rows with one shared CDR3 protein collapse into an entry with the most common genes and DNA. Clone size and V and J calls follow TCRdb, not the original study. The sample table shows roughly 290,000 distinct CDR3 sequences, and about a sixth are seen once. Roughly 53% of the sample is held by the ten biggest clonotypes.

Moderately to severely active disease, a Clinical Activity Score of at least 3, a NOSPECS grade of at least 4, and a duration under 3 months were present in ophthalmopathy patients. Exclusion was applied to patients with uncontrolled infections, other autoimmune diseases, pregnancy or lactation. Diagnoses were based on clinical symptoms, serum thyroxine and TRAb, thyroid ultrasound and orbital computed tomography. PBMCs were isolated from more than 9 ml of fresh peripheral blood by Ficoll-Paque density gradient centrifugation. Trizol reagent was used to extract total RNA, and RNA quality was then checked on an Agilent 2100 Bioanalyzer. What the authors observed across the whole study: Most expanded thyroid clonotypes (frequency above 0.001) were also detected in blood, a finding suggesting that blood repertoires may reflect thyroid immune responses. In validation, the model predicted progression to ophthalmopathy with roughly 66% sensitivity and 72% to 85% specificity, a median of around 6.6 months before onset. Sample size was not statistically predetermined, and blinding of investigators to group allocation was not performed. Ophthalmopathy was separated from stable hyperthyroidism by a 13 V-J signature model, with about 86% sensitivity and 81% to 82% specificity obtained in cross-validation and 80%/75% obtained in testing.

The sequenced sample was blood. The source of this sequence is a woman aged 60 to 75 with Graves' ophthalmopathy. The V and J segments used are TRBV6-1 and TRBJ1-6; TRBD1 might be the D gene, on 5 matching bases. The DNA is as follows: TGTGCCAGCGCAGCAGGACACTATAATTCACCCCTCCACTTT. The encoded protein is CASAAGHYNSPLHF.